What follows describes a single TCR beta chain. Unmatched junction bases numbered 4, after V lost 1 base and J lost 6 bases. The germline CDR1 and CDR2 sequences are GTSNPN and SVGIG (reference sequence). CDR3 length: 15 residues. This entry comes from a study of blood T cell repertoires in COVID-19. Libraries were prepared by immunoSEQ multiplex PCR; TCRdb keeps only in-frame clonotypes and omits some of them. The top ten clones hold around 14% of a sample with about 160,000 clones, roughly 74% of them seen once. This clonotype originated in a woman aged 80 or over with acute or convalescent COVID-19. The chain couples TRBV30 to TRBJ1-5; 12 positions agree with TRBD1. The material sequenced was peripheral blood. The CDR3 bases are TGTGCCTGGAGTGGCGGGACAGGGGGCAGTCAGCCCCAGCATTTT. Translated: CAWSGGTGGSQPQHF.